These 5 T cell receptor beta chains were all obtained from the same sample, sequenced in a study of blood T cell repertoires in COVID-19. Repertoires were generated with immunoSEQ multiplex PCR, while TCRdb's copy carries only in-frame clones and drops some. Of more than 95,000 clones detected, 82% appear once; the ten largest clones hold around 18%. The sample was peripheral blood. All receptors derive from a man older than 75 with acute or convalescent COVID-19.

The V call is TRBV27, the J call TRBJ2-3; 13 bases fit TRBD2. CDR1 is MNHEY, CDR2 SMNVEV, per germline (reference sequence). J lost 3 bases, V lost 1 base, and 7 bases had no gene match. The CDR3 consists of 18 residues. The CDR3, as DNA: TGTGCCAGCAGTTTATGGGGACTAGCGGGAATCGAGACAGATACGCAGTATTTT. Translated, it gives CASSLWGLAGIETDTQYF.

This chain uses TRBV5-1 with TRBJ2-5, with D possibly being TRBD2 (5 bases). The CDR3 totals 14 residues. Germline V lookup: CDR1 SGHRS, CDR2 YFSETQ. V dropped 5 bases and J dropped 1 base, with 12 bases sitting between them. The CDR3 here is CASSKGGPQETQYF. DNA of the CDR3: TGCGCCAGCAGTAAAGGCGGGCCCCAAGAGACCCAGTACTTC.

This sequence joins TRBV6-1 and TRBJ2-7; 7 bases are a match to TRBD2. V was clipped by 4 bases and J by 3 bases; unmatched bases: 6. The CDR3 is 14 residues long. Germline CDR1 reads MNHNS; CDR2 reads SASEGT. CDR3 nucleotide sequence: TGTGCCAGCAGTGGGGGAGGGGACCTCTACGAGCAGTACTTC. Protein sequence: CASSGGGDLYEQYF.

This sequence joins TRBV5-1 and TRBJ2-2; D perhaps matches TRBD1 (6 bases). V gave up 4 bases and J gave up 4 bases, with 14 bases separating them. CDR1 is SGHRS and CDR2 is YFSETQ in the germline V gene. There are 15 residues in the CDR3. The CDR3 DNA reads as TGCGCCAGCAGCCCTGGGACACGGGGCACCGGGGAGCTGTTTTTT. Protein sequence: CASSPGTRGTGELFF.

The rearrangement joins TRBV25-1 to TRBJ1-6; D may be TRBD1 (5 bases). V shed 2 bases and J shed 7 bases, with 9 bases lying between them. Germline V gives CDR1 MGHDK, CDR2 SYGVNS. This CDR3 has 14 amino acids. CDR3 amino acids: CASSEGAYNSPLHF. As DNA, the CDR3 is TGTGCCAGCAGTGAAGGGGCATACAATTCACCCCTCCACTTT.